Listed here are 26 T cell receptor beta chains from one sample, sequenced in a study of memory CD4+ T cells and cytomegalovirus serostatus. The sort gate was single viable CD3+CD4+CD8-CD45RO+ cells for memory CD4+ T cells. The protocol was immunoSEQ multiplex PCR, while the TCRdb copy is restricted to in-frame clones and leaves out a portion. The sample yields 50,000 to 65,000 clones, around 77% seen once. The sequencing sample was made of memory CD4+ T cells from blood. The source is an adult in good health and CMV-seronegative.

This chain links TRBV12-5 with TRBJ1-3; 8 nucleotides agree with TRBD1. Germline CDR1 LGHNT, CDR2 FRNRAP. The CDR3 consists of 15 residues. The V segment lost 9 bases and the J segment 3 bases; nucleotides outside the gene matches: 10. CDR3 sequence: CASASQGVGGNTIYF. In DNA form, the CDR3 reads TGTGCTAGCGCCTCACAGGGGGTCGGTGGAAACACCATATATTTT.

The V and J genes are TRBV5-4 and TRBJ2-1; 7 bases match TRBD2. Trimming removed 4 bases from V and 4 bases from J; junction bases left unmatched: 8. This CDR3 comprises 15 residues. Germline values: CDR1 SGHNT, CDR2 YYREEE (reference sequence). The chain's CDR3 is CASSQGAGRYNEQFF. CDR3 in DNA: TGTGCCAGCAGCCAGGGAGCGGGAAGATACAATGAGCAGTTCTTC.

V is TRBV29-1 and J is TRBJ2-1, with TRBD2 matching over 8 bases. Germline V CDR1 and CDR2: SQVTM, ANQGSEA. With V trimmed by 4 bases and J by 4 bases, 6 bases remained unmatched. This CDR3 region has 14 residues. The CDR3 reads CSVAGTSVYNEQFF. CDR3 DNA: TGCAGCGTTGCCGGGACTAGTGTATACAATGAGCAGTTCTTC.

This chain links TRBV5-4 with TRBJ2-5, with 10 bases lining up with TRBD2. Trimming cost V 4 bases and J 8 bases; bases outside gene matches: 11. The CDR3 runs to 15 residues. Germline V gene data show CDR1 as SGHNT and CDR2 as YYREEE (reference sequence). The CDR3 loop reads CASSPGTSEWETQYF. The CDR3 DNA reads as TGTGCCAGCAGCCCCGGGACTAGCGAATGGGAAACCCAGTACTTC.

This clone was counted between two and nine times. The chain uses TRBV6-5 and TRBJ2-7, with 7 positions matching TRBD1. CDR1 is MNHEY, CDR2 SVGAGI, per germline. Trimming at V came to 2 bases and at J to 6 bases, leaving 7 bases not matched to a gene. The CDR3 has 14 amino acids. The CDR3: CASSYPGQRGEQYF. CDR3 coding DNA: TGTGCCAGCAGTTACCCGGGACAGAGAGGCGAGCAGTACTTC.

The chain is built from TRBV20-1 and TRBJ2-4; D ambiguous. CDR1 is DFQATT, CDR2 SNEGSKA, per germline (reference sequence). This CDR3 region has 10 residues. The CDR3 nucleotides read TGCAGCGGAGTCAAAAACATTCAGTACTTC. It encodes CSGVKNIQYF.

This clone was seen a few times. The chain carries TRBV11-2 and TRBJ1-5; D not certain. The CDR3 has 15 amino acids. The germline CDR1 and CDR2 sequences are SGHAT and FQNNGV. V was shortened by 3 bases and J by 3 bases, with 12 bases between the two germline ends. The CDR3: CASSFSGAPNQPQHF. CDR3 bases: TGTGCCAGCAGCTTTTCAGGTGCCCCCAATCAGCCCCAGCATTTT.

This CDR3 is CASSSPVRLAGGREQFF. As DNA, the CDR3 is TGTGCCAGCAGTTCCCCTGTTCGGCTAGCGGGAGGGCGGGAGCAGTTCTTC. This rearrangement joins TRBV27 to TRBJ2-1, with 12 bases fitting TRBD2. V lost 4 bases and J lost 10; bases outside the gene matches: 14. The CDR3 consists of 17 residues. The germline gives CDR1 MNHEY, CDR2 SMNVEV (reference sequence).

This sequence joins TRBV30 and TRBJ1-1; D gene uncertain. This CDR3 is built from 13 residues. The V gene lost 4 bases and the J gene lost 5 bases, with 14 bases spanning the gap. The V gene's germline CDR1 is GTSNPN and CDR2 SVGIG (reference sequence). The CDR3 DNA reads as TGTGCCTGGAATGGTAACTATGGGACTGAAGCTTTCTTT. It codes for CAWNGNYGTEAFF.

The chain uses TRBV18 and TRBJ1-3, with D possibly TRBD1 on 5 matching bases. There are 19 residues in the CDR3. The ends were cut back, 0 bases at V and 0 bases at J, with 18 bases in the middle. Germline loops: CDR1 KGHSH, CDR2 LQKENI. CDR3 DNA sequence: TGTGCCAGCTCACCACCCGGCAGGCCTGGGAGGGGCTCTGGAAACACCATATATTTT. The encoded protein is CASSPPGRPGRGSGNTIYF.

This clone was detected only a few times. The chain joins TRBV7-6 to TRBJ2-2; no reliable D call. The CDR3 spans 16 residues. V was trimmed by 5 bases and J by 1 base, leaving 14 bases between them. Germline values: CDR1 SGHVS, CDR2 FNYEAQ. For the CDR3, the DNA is TGTGCCAGCAGCCCCTGGCCGAAGGGGAACACCGGGGAGCTGTTTTTT. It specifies CASSPWPKGNTGELFF.

The CDR3 nucleotides read TGTGCCAGCAGCTTAGCGTCTGGGACAGGGAGGCGCAATGAGCAGTTCTTC. Amino acid sequence: CASSLASGTGRRNEQFF. The chain uses TRBV7-9 and TRBJ2-1, with 9 nucleotides matching TRBD1. J was trimmed by 6 bases and V by 0 bases; bases with no gene match: 9. Germline V gene sequence: CDR1 SEHNR, CDR2 FQNEAQ (reference sequence). This CDR3 has 17 residues.

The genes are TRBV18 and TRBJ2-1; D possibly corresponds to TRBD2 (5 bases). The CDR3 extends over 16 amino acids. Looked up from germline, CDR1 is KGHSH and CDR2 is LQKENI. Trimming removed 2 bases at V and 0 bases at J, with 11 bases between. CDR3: CASSPGSVGSYNEQFF. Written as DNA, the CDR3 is TGTGCCAGCTCACCAGGGAGTGTGGGCTCCTACAATGAGCAGTTCTTC.

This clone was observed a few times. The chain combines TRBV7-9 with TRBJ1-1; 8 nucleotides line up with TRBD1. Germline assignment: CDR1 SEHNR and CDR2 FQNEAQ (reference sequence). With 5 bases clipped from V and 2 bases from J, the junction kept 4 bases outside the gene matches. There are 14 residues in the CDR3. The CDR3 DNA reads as TGTGCCAGCAGCAGAGGACAGGGAAACACTGAAGCTTTCTTT. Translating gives CASSRGQGNTEAFF.

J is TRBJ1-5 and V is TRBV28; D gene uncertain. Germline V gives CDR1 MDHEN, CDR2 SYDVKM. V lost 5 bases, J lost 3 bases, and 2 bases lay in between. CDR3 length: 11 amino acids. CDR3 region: CASSTNQPQHF. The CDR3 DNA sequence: TGTGCCAGCAGTACCAATCAGCCCCAGCATTTT.

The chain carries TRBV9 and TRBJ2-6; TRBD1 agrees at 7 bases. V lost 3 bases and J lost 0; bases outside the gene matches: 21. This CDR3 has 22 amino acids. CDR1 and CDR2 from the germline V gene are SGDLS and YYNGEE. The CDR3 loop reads CASSALVGPGGSLSSGANVLTF. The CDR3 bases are TGTGCCAGCAGCGCACTAGTGGGACCAGGGGGTTCCCTAAGCTCTGGGGCCAACGTCCTGACTTTC.

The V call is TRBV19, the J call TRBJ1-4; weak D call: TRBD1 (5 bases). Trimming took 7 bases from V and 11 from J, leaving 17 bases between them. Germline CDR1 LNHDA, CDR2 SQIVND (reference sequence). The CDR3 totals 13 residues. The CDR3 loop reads CASTQGAGRKLFF. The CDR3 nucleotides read TGTGCCAGTACTCAAGGGGCAGGGAGGAAACTGTTTTTT.

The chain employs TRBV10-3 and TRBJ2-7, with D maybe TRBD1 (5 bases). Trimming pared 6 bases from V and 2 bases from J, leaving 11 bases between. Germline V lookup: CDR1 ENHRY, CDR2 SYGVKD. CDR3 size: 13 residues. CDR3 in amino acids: CAIRKTETYEQYF. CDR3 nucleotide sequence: TGTGCCATCAGGAAGACAGAAACCTACGAGCAGTACTTC.

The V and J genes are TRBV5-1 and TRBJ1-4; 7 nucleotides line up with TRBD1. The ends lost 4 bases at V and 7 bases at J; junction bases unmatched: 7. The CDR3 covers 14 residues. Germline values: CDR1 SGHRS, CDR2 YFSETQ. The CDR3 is CASSMGTEVEKLFF. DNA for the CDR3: TGCGCCAGCAGCATGGGGACAGAGGTTGAAAAACTGTTTTTT.

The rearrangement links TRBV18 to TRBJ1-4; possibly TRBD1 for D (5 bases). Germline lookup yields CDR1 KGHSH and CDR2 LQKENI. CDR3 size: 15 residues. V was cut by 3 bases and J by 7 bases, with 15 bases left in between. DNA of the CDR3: TGTGCCAGCTCACCCCCGGGGGGGTTGAGTGAAAAACTGTTTTTT. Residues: CASSPPGGLSEKLFF.

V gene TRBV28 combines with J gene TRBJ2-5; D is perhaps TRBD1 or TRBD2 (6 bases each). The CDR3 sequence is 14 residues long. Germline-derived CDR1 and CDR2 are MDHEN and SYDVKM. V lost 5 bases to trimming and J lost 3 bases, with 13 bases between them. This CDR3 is CASSPTGGKETQYF. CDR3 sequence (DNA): TGTGCCAGCAGTCCCACCGGGGGCAAAGAGACCCAGTACTTC.

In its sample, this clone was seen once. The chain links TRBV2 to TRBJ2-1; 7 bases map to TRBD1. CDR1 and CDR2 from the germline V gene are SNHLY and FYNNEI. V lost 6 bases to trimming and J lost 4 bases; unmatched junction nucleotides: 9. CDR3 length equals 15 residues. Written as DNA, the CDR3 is TGTGCCAGCAGGTACAGGGGACAATCTTACAATGAGCAGTTCTTC. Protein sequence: CASRYRGQSYNEQFF.

In nucleotides, the CDR3 is TGTGCCAGCAGCGTCAAAGGGGGCACAGATACGCAGTATTTT. Its translation: CASSVKGGTDTQYF. The chain carries TRBV9 and TRBJ2-3; D may be TRBD1 (5 bases). The CDR3 loop spans 14 amino acids. Looked up from germline, CDR1 is SGDLS and CDR2 is YYNGEE. Trimming left V 2 bases short and J 1 base short, with 8 bases between.

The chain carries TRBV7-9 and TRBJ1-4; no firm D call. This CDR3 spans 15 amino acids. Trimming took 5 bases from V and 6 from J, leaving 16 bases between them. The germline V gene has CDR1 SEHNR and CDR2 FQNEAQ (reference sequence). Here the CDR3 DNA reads TGTGCCAGCAGCCCCTCCTTGGGTCTTTATGAAAAACTGTTTTTT. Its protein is CASSPSLGLYEKLFF.

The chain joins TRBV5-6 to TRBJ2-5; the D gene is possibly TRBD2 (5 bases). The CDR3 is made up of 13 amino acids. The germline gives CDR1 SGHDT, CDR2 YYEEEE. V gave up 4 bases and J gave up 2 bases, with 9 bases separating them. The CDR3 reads CASSLGEQETQYF. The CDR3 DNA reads TGTGCCAGCAGCCTTGGGGAGCAAGAGACCCAGTACTTC.

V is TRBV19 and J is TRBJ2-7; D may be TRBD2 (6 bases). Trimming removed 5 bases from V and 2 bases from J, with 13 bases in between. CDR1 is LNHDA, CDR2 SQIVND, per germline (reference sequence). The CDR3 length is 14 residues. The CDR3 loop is CASSAGLDPYEQYF. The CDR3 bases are TGTGCCAGTAGTGCGGGACTCGACCCCTACGAGCAGTACTTC.